Only a few counts were recorded for the clone carrying this TCR beta chain. What it recognizes is unknown. Trimming cost V 4 bases and J 1 base, with 8 bases left between them. This CDR3 has 12 residues. CDR1 DFQATT and CDR2 SNEGSKA come from the germline V gene (reference sequence). This sample was included in a study of T cells in Graves' hyperthyroidism and ophthalmopathy. Background on the study: Upon initial diagnosis and before any treatment, peripheral blood was collected.

Points from the study as a whole: Ophthalmopathy, as predicted by the model, came a median 6.5 months after the prediction.

Aged 18 to 65, the patients had hyperthyroidism that was newly diagnosed and had lasted under 2 months. Clinicians diagnosed patients from clinical symptoms, serum thyroxine and TRAb, thyroid ultrasound and orbital computed tomography. The CDR3 regions of TCR beta were amplified from RNA transcripts. In the first-round RT-PCR of the TCR CDR3, the HTBI primer set was used. MiXCR, applied by TCRdb to the multiplex PCR reads, yields one record per CDR3 protein. This table has 370,000 or so distinct CDR3 sequences, about 14% appearing once. The sequence was obtained from a man aged 30 to 45 with Graves' hyperthyroidism that later progressed to Graves' ophthalmopathy. The J gene is TRBJ2-7, the V gene TRBV20-1, with D unresolved. The sequenced sample was blood. CDR3 amino acids: CSATGPSYEQYF. As DNA, the CDR3 is TGCAGTGCTACCGGACCTTCCTACGAGCAGTACTTC.